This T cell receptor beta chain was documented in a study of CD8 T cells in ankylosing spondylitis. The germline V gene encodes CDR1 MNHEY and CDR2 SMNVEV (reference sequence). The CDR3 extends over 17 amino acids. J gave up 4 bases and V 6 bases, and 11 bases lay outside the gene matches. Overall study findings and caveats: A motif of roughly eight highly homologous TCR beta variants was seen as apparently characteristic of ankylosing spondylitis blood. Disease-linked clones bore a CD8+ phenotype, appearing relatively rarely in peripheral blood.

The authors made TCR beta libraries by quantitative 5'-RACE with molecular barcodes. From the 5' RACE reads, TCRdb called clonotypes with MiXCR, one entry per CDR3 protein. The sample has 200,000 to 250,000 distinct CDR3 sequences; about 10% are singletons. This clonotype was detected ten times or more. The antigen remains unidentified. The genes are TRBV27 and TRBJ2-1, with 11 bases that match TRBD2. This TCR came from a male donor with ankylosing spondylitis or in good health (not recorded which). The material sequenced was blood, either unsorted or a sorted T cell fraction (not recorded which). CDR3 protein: CASRGLSGGAMYNEQFF. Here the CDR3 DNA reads TGTGCCAGCAGGGGACTTAGCGGGGGGGCCATGTACAATGAGCAGTTCTTC.